This TCR beta chain was sequenced in a study of blood T cell repertoires in COVID-19. Study overall: Acute and convalescent COVID-19 samples came from the United States, Italy and Spain. Sources were T cells, B-cell-depleted T cells, or PBMCs; the material itself was cDNA or gDNA.

Authors' data handling: Amplified reference gene primers provided the basis for estimating nucleated cell counts. TCRdb's table, derived via immunoSEQ multiplex PCR, lists solely in-frame clones and lacks some. Clone size and V and J calls were adopted from that table, with D and trimming inferred from the DNA. Of approximately 85,000 clones in the sample, around 89% were seen once. The CDR3 is 13 amino acids. Trimming at V came to 3 bases and at J to 10 bases, leaving 0 bases not matched to a gene. This sequence was found in a woman of 80 years or more with active or convalescent COVID-19. Sequenced sample: peripheral blood. The V and J genes are TRBV12-3 or TRBV12-4 and TRBJ1-6; 10 bases map to TRBD1. CDR3 sequence: CASSLTGGSPLHF. CDR3 nucleotides: TGTGCCAGCAGTTTGACAGGGGGCTCACCCCTCCACTTT.